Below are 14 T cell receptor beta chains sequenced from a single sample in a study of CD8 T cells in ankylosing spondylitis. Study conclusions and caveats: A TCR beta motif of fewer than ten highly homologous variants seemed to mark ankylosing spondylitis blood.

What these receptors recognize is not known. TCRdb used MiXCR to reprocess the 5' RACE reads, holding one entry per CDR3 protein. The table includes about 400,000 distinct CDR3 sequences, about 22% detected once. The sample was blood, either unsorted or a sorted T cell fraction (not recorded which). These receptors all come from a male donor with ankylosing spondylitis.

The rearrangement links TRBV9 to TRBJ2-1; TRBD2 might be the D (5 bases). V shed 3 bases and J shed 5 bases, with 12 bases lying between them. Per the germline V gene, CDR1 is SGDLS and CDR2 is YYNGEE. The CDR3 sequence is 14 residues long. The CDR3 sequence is CASSEGGADNEQFF. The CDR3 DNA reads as TGTGCCAGCAGCGAGGGCGGAGCGGACAATGAGCAGTTCTTC.

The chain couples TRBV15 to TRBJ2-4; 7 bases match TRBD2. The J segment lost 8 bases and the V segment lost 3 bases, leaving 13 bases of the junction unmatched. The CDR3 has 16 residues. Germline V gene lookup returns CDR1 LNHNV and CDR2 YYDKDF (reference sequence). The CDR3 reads CATSSGGGLSGYIQYF. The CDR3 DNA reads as TGTGCCACCAGCAGTGGGGGGGGACTTAGTGGTTACATTCAGTACTTC.

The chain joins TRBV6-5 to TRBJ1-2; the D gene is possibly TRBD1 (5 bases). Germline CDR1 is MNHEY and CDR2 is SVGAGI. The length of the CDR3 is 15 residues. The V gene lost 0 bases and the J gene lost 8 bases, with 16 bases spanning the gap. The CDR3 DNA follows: TGTGCCAGCAGTTACTCCCCCGGCAGGGATAACGGCTACACCTTC. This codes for CASSYSPGRDNGYTF.

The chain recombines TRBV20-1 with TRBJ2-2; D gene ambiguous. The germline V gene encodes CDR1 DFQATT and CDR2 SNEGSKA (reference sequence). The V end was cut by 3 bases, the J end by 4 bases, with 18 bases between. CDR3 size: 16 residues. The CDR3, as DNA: TGCAGTGCTAGTTTGACGAGAGGCCCCCGCACCGGGGAGCTGTTTTTT. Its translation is CSASLTRGPRTGELFF.

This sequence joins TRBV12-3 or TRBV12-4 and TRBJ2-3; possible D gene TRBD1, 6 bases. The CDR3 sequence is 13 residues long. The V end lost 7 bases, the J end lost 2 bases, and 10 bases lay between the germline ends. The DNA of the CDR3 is TGTGCCAGCACCAGGGACACCACAGATACGCAGTATTTT. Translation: CASTRDTTDTQYF.

This CDR3 reads CASSDGPGRQNEKLFF. The CDR3 DNA is TGCGCCAGCAGTGACGGACCGGGACGACAAAATGAAAAACTGTTTTTT. The V and J genes are TRBV5-1 and TRBJ1-4, with a possible D match to TRBD1 (5 bases). This CDR3 region has 16 residues. Germline values: CDR1 SGHRS, CDR2 YFSETQ. With 5 bases removed from V and 5 bases from J, the gap between germline ends came to 19 bases.

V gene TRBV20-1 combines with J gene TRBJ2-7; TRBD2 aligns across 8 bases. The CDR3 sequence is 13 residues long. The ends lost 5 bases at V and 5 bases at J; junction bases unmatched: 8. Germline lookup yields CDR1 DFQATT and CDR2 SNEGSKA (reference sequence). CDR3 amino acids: CSASSGSKDEQYF. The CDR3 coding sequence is TGCAGTGCTTCAAGCGGGAGTAAGGACGAGCAGTACTTC.

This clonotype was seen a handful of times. The CDR3 reads CASRGVGDIQYF. CDR3 sequence (DNA): TGTGCCAGTAGGGGGGTGGGGGACATTCAGTACTTC. V usage is TRBV28 and J usage is TRBJ2-4, with D perhaps TRBD1 or TRBD2 (6 bases each). Germline-derived CDR1 and CDR2 are MDHEN and SYDVKM. The CDR3 loop spans 12 amino acids. Trimming removed 9 bases at V and 8 bases at J, with 14 bases between.

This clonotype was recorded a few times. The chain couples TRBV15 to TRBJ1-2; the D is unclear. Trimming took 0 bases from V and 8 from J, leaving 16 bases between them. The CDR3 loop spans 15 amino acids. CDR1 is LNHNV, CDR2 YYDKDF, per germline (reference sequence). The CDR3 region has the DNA TGTGCCACCAGCAGAGATCTCACTACCCACCGGGGCTACACCTTC. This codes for CATSRDLTTHRGYTF.

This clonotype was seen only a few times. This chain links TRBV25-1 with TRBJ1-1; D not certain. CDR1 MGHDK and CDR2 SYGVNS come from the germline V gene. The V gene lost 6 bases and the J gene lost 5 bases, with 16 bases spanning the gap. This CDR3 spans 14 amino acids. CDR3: CASRLGPAVTEAFF. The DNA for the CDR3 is TGTGCCAGCAGACTGGGCCCGGCGGTTACTGAAGCTTTCTTT.

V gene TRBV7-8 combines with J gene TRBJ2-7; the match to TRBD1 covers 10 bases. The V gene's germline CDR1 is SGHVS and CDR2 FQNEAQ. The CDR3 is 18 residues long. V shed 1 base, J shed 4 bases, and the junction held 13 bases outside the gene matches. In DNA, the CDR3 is TGTGCCAGCAGCTTAGGATTTAGGGAGACAGGGGGCAGATACGAGCAGTACTTC. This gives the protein CASSLGFRETGGRYEQYF.

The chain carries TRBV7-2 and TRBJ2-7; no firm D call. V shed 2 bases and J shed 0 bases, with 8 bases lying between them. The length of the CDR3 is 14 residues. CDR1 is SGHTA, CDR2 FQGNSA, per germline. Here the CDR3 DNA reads TGTGCCAGCAGCTTACAGAGTTTCTCCTACGAGCAGTACTTC. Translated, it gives CASSLQSFSYEQYF.

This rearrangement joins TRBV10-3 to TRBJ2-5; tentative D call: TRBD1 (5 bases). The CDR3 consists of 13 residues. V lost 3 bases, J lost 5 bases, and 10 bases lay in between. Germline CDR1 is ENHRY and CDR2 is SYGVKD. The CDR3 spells CAISDRPGETQYF. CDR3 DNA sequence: TGTGCCATCAGTGACAGGCCAGGGGAGACCCAGTACTTC.

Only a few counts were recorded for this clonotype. The CDR3: CASSGVVASGELFF. The CDR3 DNA follows: TGTGCCAGCAGCGGAGTGGTGGCGTCCGGGGAGCTGTTTTTT. The chain couples TRBV7-2 to TRBJ2-2; the D is unclear. This CDR3 is 14 amino acids long. Trimming took off 5 bases at V and 6 bases at J, with 13 bases between the two ends. Germline V CDR1 and CDR2: SGHTA, FQGNSA.